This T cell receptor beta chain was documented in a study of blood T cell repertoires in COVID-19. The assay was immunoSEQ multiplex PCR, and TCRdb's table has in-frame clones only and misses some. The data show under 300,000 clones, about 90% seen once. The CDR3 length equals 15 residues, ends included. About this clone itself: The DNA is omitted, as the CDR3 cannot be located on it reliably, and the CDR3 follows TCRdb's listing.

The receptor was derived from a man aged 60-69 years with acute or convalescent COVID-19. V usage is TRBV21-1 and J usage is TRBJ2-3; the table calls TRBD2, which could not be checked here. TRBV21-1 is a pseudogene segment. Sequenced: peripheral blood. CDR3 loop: CASSLFARGSDTQYF.